Below, one T cell receptor beta chain is given with its context. The sample comes from a study of shared clonotypes between healthy human individuals. TCRdb's table, derived via immunoSEQ multiplex PCR, lists solely in-frame clones and lacks some. The sample has 2,500,000 or so clones, 80% to 95% seen once. The CDR3 loop spans 16 amino acids. The V gene's germline CDR1 is SGHRS and CDR2 YFSETQ. Trimming cost V 4 bases and J 2 bases; bases outside gene matches: 6. This clonotype originated in a young man in good health. Some clones in this sample may be carry-over from other donors' samples. V and J are TRBV5-1 and TRBJ2-1, with TRBD1 matching 10 bases. Sequencing was carried out using naive CD4+ T cells from PBMCs. Subset defined: CD45RA+ positively selected. This chain's CDR3 is CASSLRQGATYNEQFF. The CDR3 DNA reads as TGCGCCAGCAGCCTAAGACAGGGGGCCACCTACAATGAGCAGTTCTTC.